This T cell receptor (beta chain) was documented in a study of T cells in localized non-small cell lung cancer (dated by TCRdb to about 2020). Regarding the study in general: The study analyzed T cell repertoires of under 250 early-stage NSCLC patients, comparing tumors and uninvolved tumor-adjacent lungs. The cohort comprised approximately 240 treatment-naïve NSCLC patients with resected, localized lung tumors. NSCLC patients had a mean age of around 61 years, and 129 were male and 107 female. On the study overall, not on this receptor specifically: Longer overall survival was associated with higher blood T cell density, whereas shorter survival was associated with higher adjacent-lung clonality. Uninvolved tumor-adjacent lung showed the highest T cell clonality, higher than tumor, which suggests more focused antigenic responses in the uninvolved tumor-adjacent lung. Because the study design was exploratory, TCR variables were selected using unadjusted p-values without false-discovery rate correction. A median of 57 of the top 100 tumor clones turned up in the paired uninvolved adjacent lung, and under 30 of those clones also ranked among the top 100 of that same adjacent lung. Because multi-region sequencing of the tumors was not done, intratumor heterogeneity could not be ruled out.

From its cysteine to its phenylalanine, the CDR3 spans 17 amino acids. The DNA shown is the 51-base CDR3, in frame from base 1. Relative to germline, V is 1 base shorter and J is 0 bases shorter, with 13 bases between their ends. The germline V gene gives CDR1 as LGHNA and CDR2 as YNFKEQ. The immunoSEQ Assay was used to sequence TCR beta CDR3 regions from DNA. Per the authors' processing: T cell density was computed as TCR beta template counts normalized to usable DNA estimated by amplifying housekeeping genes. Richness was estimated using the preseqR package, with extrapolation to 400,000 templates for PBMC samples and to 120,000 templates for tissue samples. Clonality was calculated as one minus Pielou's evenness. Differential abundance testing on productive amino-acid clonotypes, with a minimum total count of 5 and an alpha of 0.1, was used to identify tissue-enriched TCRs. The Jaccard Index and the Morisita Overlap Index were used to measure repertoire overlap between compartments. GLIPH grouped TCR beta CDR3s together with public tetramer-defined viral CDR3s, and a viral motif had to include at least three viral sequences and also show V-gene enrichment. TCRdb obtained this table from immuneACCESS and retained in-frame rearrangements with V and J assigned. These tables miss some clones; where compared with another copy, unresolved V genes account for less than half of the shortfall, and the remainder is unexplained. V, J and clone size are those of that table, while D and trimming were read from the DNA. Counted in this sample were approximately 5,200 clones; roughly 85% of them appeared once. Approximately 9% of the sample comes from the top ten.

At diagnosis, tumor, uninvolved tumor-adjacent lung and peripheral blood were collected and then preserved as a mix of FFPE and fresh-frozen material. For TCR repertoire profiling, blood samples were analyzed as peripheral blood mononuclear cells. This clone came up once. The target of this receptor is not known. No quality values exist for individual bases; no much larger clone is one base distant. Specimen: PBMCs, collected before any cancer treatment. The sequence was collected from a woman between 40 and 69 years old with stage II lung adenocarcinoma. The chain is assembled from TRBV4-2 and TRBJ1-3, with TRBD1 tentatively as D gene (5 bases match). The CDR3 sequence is CASSQATARGSGNTIYF. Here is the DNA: TGTGCCAGCAGCCAAGCAACAGCGAGGGGCTCTGGAAACACCATATATTTT.